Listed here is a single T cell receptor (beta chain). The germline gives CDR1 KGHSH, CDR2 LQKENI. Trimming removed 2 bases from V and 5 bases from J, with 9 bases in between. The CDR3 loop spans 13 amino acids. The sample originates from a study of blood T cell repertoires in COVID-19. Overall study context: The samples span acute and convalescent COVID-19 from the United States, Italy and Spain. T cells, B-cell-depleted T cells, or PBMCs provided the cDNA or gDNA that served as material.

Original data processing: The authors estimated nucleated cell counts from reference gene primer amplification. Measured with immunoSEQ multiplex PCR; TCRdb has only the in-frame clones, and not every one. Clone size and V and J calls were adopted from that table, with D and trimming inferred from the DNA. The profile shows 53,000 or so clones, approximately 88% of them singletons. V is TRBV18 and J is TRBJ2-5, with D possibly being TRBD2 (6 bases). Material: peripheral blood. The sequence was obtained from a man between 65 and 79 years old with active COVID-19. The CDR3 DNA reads TGTGCCAGCTCACCAGGAGGGATGGAGACCCAGTACTTC. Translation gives CASSPGGMETQYF.